This T cell receptor (beta chain) was captured in a study of early T cells in non-severe SARS-CoV-2 infection. V dropped 4 bases and J dropped 6 bases, with 22 bases sitting between them. CDR1 is MDHEN and CDR2 is SYDVKM in the germline V gene. This CDR3 is built from 17 residues. Individually, cDNA molecules had unique molecular identifiers attached to them. TCRdb reprocessed the 5' RACE reads with MiXCR, giving one entry per CDR3 protein. The profile shows 30,000 to 40,000 distinct CDR3 sequences, about 7% of them singletons. Many counts were recorded for this clonotype. The clonotype comes from an adult who was a healthcare worker with PCR-confirmed SARS-CoV-2 infection or an uninfected control (not recorded which). The gene calls are TRBV28 and TRBJ2-1; tentatively, D is TRBD1 or TRBD2 (5 bases each). Source: whole blood, taken at baseline. CDR3 DNA sequence: TGTGCCAGCAGTTCCAGCTGGCGTCGCTGGGACCTCAATGAGCAGTTCTTC. Protein: CASSSSWRRWDLNEQFF.